Following are 9 T cell receptor beta chains from one sample sequenced in a study of T cell responses to AZD1222 COVID-19 vaccine. Measured with immunoSEQ multiplex PCR; TCRdb has only the in-frame clones, and not every one. The repertoire holds around 69,000 clones, about 88% seen once, with around 9.9% in the top ten. This specimen was peripheral blood, taken on day 0 of AZD1222 vaccination. The origin of the receptors is an adult in good health.

On this clone itself: The conserved closing phenylalanine or tryptophan is absent in this CDR3, likely reflecting a read error. No DNA is shown, since the ends of the CDR3 on it are uncertain; the CDR3 is the one TCRdb lists. This CDR3 is CASRTGGKPN. V is TRBV12-3 or TRBV12-4 and J is TRBJ2-7. The CDR3 is 10 amino acids long, termini counted.

The chain is built from TRBV11-2 and TRBJ1-5, with D unclear. V was shortened by 0 bases and J by 6 bases, with 9 bases between the two germline ends. From germline, CDR1 is SGHAT and CDR2 FQNNGV. CDR3 size: 14 residues. The CDR3 DNA follows: TGTGCCAGCAGCTTAGACAGGTATAGTCAGCCCCAGCATTTT. Protein product: CASSLDRYSQPQHF.

The chain uses TRBV2 and TRBJ2-2, with 7 bases matching TRBD1. Trimming removed 7 bases from V and 0 bases from J; junction bases left unmatched: 5. The CDR3 runs to 15 residues. Germline CDR1 SNHLY, CDR2 FYNNEI. CDR3 residues: CASNPQGANTGELFF. The CDR3 nucleotides read TGTGCCAGCAATCCTCAGGGGGCGAACACCGGGGAGCTGTTTTTT.

This clone was recorded once. The J gene is TRBJ1-6, the V gene TRBV6-5; D gene uncertain. The V end lost 11 bases, the J end lost 2 bases, and 16 bases lay between the germline ends. Germline-derived CDR1 and CDR2 are MNHEY and SVGAGI. This CDR3 comprises 15 residues. As DNA, the CDR3 is TGTGCCCTTTCTCCCGGCGCAGCCTATAATTCACCCCTCCACTTT. Its protein is CALSPGAAYNSPLHF.

V is TRBV19 and J is TRBJ2-5; 7 bases fit TRBD2. The junction had 9 bases not matched to a gene; V was cut back by 6 bases and J by 5 bases. In germline, CDR1 is LNHDA, CDR2 SQIVND (reference sequence). The CDR3 runs to 14 residues. The CDR3 sequence: CASRARGGVETQYF. CDR3 DNA: TGTGCCAGTAGGGCCCGGGGAGGGGTGGAGACCCAGTACTTC.

A remark on this clone: The same CDR3 also results from other DNA sequences found in this sample. The gene calls are TRBV30 and TRBJ1-3; possibly TRBD1 for D (5 bases). Germline assignment: CDR1 GTSNPN and CDR2 SVGIG (reference sequence). V lost 3 bases and J 0 bases, leaving 9 bases between the germline ends. The CDR3 length is 14 residues. CDR3 loop: CAWRGPSSGNTIYF. CDR3 coding DNA: TGTGCCTGGAGGGGACCGTCCTCTGGAAACACCATATATTTT.

V usage is TRBV19 and J usage is TRBJ1-1; D is unresolved. The CDR3 consists of 14 residues. With 4 bases removed from V and 0 bases from J, the gap between germline ends came to 9 bases. Germline lookup yields CDR1 LNHDA and CDR2 SQIVND (reference sequence). This chain's CDR3 is CASSRSLMNTEAFF. DNA for the CDR3: TGTGCCAGTAGTAGGTCTCTCATGAACACTGAAGCTTTCTTT.

V is TRBV7-9 and J is TRBJ2-1; 11 positions match TRBD2. The CDR3 covers 19 residues. With 8 bases clipped from V and 3 bases from J, the junction kept 18 bases outside the gene matches. Germline V gene sequence: CDR1 SEHNR, CDR2 FQNEAQ (reference sequence). The CDR3 loop reads CASAGGLAGGREYYNEQFF. CDR3 coding DNA: TGTGCCAGCGCAGGGGGGCTAGCGGGAGGCCGAGAATACTACAATGAGCAGTTCTTC.

V usage is TRBV5-1 and J usage is TRBJ2-1; TRBD2 agrees at 10 bases. CDR3 size: 21 residues. Looked up from germline, CDR1 is SGHRS and CDR2 is YFSETQ. V shed 0 bases and J 1 base; nucleotides not matched to a gene: 16. The chain's CDR3 is CASSLVVMGLAGEGSYNEQFF. The CDR3 DNA sequence: TGCGCCAGCAGCTTGGTGGTGATGGGGCTAGCGGGAGAGGGGTCCTACAATGAGCAGTTCTTC. The full variable domain, rest sourced from reference TRBV5-1 and TRBJ2-1, is KAGVTQTPRYLIKTRGQQVTLSCSPISGHRSVSWYQQTPGQGLQFLFEYFSETQRNKGNFPGRFSGRQFSNSRSEMNVSTLELGDSALYLCASSLVVMGLAGEGSYNEQFFGPGTRLTVL.